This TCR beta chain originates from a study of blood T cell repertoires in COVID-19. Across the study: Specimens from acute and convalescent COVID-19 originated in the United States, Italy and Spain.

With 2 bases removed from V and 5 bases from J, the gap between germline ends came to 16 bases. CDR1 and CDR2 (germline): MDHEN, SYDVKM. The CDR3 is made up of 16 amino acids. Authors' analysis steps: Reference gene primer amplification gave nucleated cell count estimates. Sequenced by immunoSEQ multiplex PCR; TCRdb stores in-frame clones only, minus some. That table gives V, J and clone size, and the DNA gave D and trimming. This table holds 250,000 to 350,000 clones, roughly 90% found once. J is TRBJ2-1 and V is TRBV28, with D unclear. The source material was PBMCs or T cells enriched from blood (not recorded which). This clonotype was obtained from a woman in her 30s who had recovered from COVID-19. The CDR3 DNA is TGTGCCAGCAGTTTAGTCCGGGTTCGAGATGACAATGAGCAGTTCTTC. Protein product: CASSLVRVRDDNEQFF.